Given below is one T cell receptor (beta chain) in context. The antigen is undetermined. Mismatch with germline at one junction end may stem from a read error. Whereas donors were nominally healthy upon sampling, unrecorded immune exposures were probable. Germline-derived CDR1 and CDR2 are SSHAT and FNYEAQ (reference sequence). This CDR3 spans 19 amino acids. This sample is drawn from a study of cytomegalovirus exposure and HLA in healthy donors. Points from the study as a whole: A later analysis showed TCR association rates differing by HLA locus, peaking at DRB1 and lowest at HLA-C.

PCR used 60 Vbeta primers and 13 Jbeta primers. The method was immunoSEQ multiplex PCR; TCRdb's version includes in-frame clones alone and lacks a portion of them. The sample includes 170,000 or so clones, 70% to 85% of them seen just once. V gene TRBV7-7 combines with J gene TRBJ2-7; 12 bases align to TRBD1. The sample comprised PBMCs. This sequence originates from a man aged 18-30 years in good health and CMV-seronegative. The CDR3 here is CASSLGKLLGQGASDEQYF. The CDR3 DNA is TGTGCTAGCAGCTTAGGTAAGTTGTTGGGACAGGGGGCATCGGACGAGCAGTACTTC.